The next 32 T cell receptor beta chains were all read from a single sample in a study of T cells expressing NK-cell markers. Each CDR3 protein gets one entry in TCRdb, which reprocessed the 5' RACE reads and gives no DNA. Recorded for this sample: about 550,000 distinct CDR3 sequences. Sequencing was done on a sample of blood T cells: a sorted CD56 or NKG2C T cell subset, CD4+ or CD8+ T cells, or bulk PBMC T cells (not recorded which). The receptors were sampled from a young man in good health.

The chain is built from TRBV27 and TRBJ2-7; the D gene TCRdb calls, TRBD2, cannot be checked with no DNA. This CDR3 comprises 14 residues. CDR1 is MNHEY and CDR2 is SMNVEV in the germline V gene (reference sequence). The CDR3 loop reads CASRKTSFSYEQYF.

The chain employs TRBV20-1 and TRBJ1-1; TCRdb's D gene call, TRBD1, goes unchecked for lack of DNA. The CDR3 consists of 13 residues. CDR1 is DFQATT, CDR2 SNEGSKA, per germline (reference sequence). This CDR3 is CSASGRNFFEAFF.

V is TRBV7-9 and J is TRBJ2-1; TCRdb selects TRBD2, and the lack of DNA leaves this call unchecked. The CDR3 consists of 17 residues. Germline V gives CDR1 SEHNR, CDR2 FQNEAQ (reference sequence). The CDR3 region is CASSSIAGGPGGNEQFF.

The chain uses TRBV10-3 and TRBJ2-3; the TCRdb call, TRBD2, lacks DNA for checking. The CDR3 length is 16 residues. In germline, CDR1 is ENHRY, CDR2 SYGVKD. The CDR3 loop is CAISELLAGGLDTQYF.

The gene calls are TRBV7-9 and TRBJ1-5; the D call from TCRdb, TRBD1, cannot be confirmed without DNA. There are 19 residues in the CDR3. The germline V gene has CDR1 SEHNR and CDR2 FQNEAQ (reference sequence). The CDR3 here is CASSSAGTGMSGDNQPQHF.

The chain has TRBV7-9 and TRBJ2-7. CDR3 size: 14 residues. Germline V gene sequence: CDR1 SEHNR, CDR2 FQNEAQ (reference sequence). The CDR3 spells CASSLPGSPYEQYF. Filled out from reference TRBV7-9 and TRBJ2-7, the complete variable domain reads DTGVSQNPRHKITKRGQNVTFRCDPISEHNRLYWYRQTLGQGPEFLTYFQNEAQLEKSRLLSDRFSAERPKGSFSTLEIQRTEQGDSAMYLCASSLPGSPYEQYFGPGTRLTVT.

The CDR3: CASSQGRQAGMNTEAFF. The V and J genes are TRBV4-1 and TRBJ1-1; TCRdb reports TRBD1, a call that lacks DNA to check it against. Germline V gene lookup returns CDR1 MGHRA and CDR2 YSYEKL. This CDR3 has 17 amino acids.

CDR3 loop: CSAGPSDQISYEQYF. The rearrangement links TRBV20-1 to TRBJ2-7; the TCRdb D gene call, TRBD2, has no DNA to confirm it. The CDR3 loop spans 15 amino acids. Germline values: CDR1 DFQATT, CDR2 SNEGSKA (reference sequence).

V usage is TRBV5-1 and J usage is TRBJ2-3; TCRdb gives TRBD2 as the D gene, but with no DNA this cannot be confirmed. The CDR3 contains 18 residues. Looked up from germline, CDR1 is SGHRS and CDR2 is YFSETQ. CDR3 residues: CASSSGGTSEASTDTQYF. Using reference TRBV5-1 and TRBJ2-3 for the parts outside the CDR3, the full variable domain is KAGVTQTPRYLIKTRGQQVTLSCSPISGHRSVSWYQQTPGQGLQFLFEYFSETQRNKGNFPGRFSGRQFSNSRSEMNVSTLELGDSALYLCASSSGGTSEASTDTQYFGPGTRLTVL.

This chain uses TRBV6-5 with TRBJ1-2. Germline V CDR1 and CDR2: MNHEY, SVGAGI. This CDR3 has 14 residues. The CDR3 spells CASSYSSSGNGYTF.

The V gene is TRBV27, the J gene TRBJ2-2; TCRdb calls TRBD1, which cannot be checked without DNA. This CDR3 is built from 14 residues. Germline lookup yields CDR1 MNHEY and CDR2 SMNVEV (reference sequence). CDR3 in amino acids: CASRTMGGNGELFF.

The rearrangement joins TRBV5-1 to TRBJ1-1; TCRdb's assignment of TRBD1 cannot be checked, as there is no DNA. There are 14 residues in the CDR3. Germline CDR1 SGHRS, CDR2 YFSETQ. CDR3 sequence: CASSGRDRSAEAFF.

The gene calls are TRBV20-1 and TRBJ2-1. Germline V gives CDR1 DFQATT, CDR2 SNEGSKA (reference sequence). There are 12 residues in the CDR3. The CDR3 reads CSAREEPNEQFF.

The rearrangement joins TRBV6-5 to TRBJ1-5. The CDR3 is made up of 16 amino acids. The germline V gene encodes CDR1 MNHEY and CDR2 SVGAGI. The CDR3 protein is CASSRTREVRGQPQHF.

V and J are TRBV4-2 and TRBJ1-1; the D call from TCRdb, TRBD1, cannot be confirmed without DNA. This CDR3 comprises 16 residues. Germline CDR1 is LGHNA and CDR2 is YNFKEQ. CDR3 amino acids: CASSQDPGHGSTEAFF.

This sequence joins TRBV18 and TRBJ2-1; lacking DNA, the TRBD2 call made by TCRdb goes unchecked. CDR3 length: 13 amino acids. Germline-derived CDR1 and CDR2 are KGHSH and LQKENI. This chain's CDR3 is CASSPGTSGRSFF.

J is TRBJ1-5 and V is TRBV28. The CDR3 has 12 residues. Germline CDR1 reads MDHEN; CDR2 reads SYDVKM. The CDR3 reads CASSLSQGPQHF.

The chain links TRBV10-2 to TRBJ2-1; TCRdb's D gene call, TRBD1, goes unchecked for lack of DNA. This CDR3 contains 16 residues. CDR1 is WSHSY, CDR2 SAAADI, per germline. The CDR3 region is CASSVAGGGSYNEQFF.

This sequence joins TRBV4-1 and TRBJ2-1. This CDR3 spans 17 amino acids. Germline loops: CDR1 MGHRA, CDR2 YSYEKL. The CDR3 sequence: CASSQERGRSSYNEQFF.

The V and J genes are TRBV20-1 and TRBJ2-2; TCRdb names TRBD1, which stays unverified in the absence of DNA. Germline-derived CDR1 and CDR2 are DFQATT and SNEGSKA (reference sequence). The CDR3 has 15 amino acids. This CDR3 reads CSARKGTLNTGELFF.

The chain combines TRBV20-1 with TRBJ1-4; TCRdb's assignment of TRBD1 cannot be checked, as there is no DNA. The CDR3 has 15 residues. The germline V gene encodes CDR1 DFQATT and CDR2 SNEGSKA (reference sequence). The CDR3 reads CSAATDRAYNEKLFF.

This chain links TRBV4-3 with TRBJ2-2. Germline assignment: CDR1 LGHNA and CDR2 YSLEER. CDR3 size: 17 residues. The CDR3 here is CASSQDLGRLNTGELFF.

The chain links TRBV7-8 to TRBJ2-5; TCRdb's D call, TRBD2, is unchecked because there is no DNA. This CDR3 contains 16 residues. The germline gives CDR1 SGHVS, CDR2 FQNEAQ. CDR3 region: CASSLARTSARETQYF.

This chain joins TRBV7-9 and TRBJ2-1; with no DNA, the TCRdb D assignment of TRBD2 cannot be verified. Germline CDR1 SEHNR, CDR2 FQNEAQ (reference sequence). The CDR3 covers 17 residues. CDR3 region: CASSLGGLAGIYNEQFF.

The chain has TRBV20-1 and TRBJ2-1; the TCRdb D gene call, TRBD2, has no DNA to confirm it. There are 14 residues in the CDR3. CDR1 is DFQATT and CDR2 is SNEGSKA in the germline V gene (reference sequence). The CDR3 region is CSARDAVAGNEQFF.

This chain uses TRBV18 with TRBJ1-6. CDR1 is KGHSH and CDR2 is LQKENI in the germline V gene. CDR3 length: 13 amino acids. CDR3 region: CASSPQGVAALHF.

The CDR3 region is CASTRVEGFGNSPLHF. The chain links TRBV12-3 or TRBV12-4 to TRBJ1-6. The CDR3 totals 16 residues.

The rearrangement links TRBV29-1 to TRBJ2-4; the TRBD2 assignment by TCRdb is unverifiable without DNA. The CDR3 has 15 amino acids. Germline values: CDR1 SQVTM, CDR2 ANQGSEA. CDR3 protein: CSVGKTEASKNIQYF.

The chain employs TRBV7-8 and TRBJ2-1; as DNA is missing, the TRBD2 call by TCRdb cannot be tested. Germline CDR1 is SGHVS and CDR2 is FQNEAQ. This CDR3 is built from 13 residues. The CDR3 is CATGLEGLNEQFF.

The rearrangement links TRBV18 to TRBJ2-2. Germline CDR1 reads KGHSH; CDR2 reads LQKENI. The CDR3 runs to 14 residues. The CDR3 region is CASSPLPDTGELFF.

The gene calls are TRBV6-2 or TRBV6-3 and TRBJ1-5; TCRdb reports TRBD1, a call that lacks DNA to check it against. Germline CDR1 MNHEY, CDR2 SVGEGT. The CDR3 totals 17 residues. CDR3 sequence reads: CASSRTGGSYSNQPQHF.

The chain has TRBV6-2 or TRBV6-3 and TRBJ2-3; checking the TCRdb D call of TRBD2 is not possible without DNA. In germline, CDR1 is MNHEY, CDR2 SVGEGT. CDR3 length: 18 residues. The CDR3 is CASSRLAGPRRGTDTQYF.